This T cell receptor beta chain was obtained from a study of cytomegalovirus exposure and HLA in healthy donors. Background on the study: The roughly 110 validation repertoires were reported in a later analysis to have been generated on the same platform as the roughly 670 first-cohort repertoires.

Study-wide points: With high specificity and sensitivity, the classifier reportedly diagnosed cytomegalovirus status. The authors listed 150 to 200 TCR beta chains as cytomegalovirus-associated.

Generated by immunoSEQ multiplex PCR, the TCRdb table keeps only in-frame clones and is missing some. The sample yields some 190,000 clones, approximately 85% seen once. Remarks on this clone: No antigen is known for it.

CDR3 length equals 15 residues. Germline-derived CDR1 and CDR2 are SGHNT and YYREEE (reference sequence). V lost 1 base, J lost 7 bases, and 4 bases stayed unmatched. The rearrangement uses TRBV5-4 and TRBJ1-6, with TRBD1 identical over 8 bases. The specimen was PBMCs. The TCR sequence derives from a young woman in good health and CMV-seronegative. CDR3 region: CASSLPTGDNSPLHF. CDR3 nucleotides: TGTGCCAGCAGCTTGCCGACAGGGGACAATTCACCCCTCCACTTT. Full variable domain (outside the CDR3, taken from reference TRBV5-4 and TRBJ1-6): ETGVTQSPTHLIKTRGQQVTLRCSSQSGHNTVSWYQQALGQGPQFIFQYYREEENGRGNFPPRFSGLQFPNYSSELNVNALELDDSALYLCASSLPTGDNSPLHFGNGTRLTVT.